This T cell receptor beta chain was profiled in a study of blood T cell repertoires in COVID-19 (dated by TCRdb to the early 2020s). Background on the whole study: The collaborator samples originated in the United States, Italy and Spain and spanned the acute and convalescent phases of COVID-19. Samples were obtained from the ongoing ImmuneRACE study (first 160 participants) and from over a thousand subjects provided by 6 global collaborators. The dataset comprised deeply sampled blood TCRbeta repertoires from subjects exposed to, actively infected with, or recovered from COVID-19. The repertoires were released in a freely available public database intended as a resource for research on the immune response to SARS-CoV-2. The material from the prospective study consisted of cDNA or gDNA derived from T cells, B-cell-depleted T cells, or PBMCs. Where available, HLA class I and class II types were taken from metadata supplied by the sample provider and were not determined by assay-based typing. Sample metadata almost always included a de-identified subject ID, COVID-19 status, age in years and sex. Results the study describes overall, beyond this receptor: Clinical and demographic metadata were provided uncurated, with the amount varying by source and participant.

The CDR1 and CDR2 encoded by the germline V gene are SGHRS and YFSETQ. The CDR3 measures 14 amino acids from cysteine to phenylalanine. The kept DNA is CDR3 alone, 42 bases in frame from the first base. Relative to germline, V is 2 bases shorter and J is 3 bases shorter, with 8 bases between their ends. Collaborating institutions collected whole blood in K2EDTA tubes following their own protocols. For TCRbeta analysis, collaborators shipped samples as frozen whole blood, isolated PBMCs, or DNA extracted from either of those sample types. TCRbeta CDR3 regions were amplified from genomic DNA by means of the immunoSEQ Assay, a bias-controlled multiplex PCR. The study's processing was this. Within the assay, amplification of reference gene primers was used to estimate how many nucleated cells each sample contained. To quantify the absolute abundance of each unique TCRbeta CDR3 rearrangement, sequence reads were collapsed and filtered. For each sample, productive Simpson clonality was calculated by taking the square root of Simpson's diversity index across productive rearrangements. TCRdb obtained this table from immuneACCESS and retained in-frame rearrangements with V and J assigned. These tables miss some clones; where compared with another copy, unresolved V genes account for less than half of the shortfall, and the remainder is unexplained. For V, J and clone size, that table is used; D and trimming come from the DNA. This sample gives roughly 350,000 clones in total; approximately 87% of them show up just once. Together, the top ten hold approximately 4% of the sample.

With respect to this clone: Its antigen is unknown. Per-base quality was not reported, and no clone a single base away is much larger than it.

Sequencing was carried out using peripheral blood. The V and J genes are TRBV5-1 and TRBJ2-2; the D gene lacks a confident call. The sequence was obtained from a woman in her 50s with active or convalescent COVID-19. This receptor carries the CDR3 CASSFRSDTGELFF. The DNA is TGCGCCAGCAGCTTCAGGTCGGACACCGGGGAGCTGTTTTTT.